A single T cell receptor (beta chain) is shown here with its context. The source of the sample is a study of blood T cell repertoires in COVID-19. Libraries were prepared by immunoSEQ multiplex PCR; TCRdb keeps only in-frame clonotypes and omits some of them. Of 110,000 or so clones in the sample, 85% were seen once. With V trimmed by 6 bases and J by 7 bases, 5 bases remained unmatched. The CDR3 consists of 14 residues. Germline lookup yields CDR1 MNHNY and CDR2 SVGAGI (reference sequence). The sequencing sample was made of peripheral blood. The genes are TRBV6-6 and TRBJ1-6; 8 positions match TRBD1. The clonotype was recovered from a human donor in a cohort sampled during active COVID-19. As DNA, the CDR3 is TGTGCCAGCAGCCCACAGGGGGGGAATTCACCCCTCCACTTT. This codes for CASSPQGGNSPLHF.